This T cell receptor beta chain was sequenced in a study of response to subunit inactivated influenza vaccine. Study results and caveats: There was a suggestion from the authors that each seasonal influenza vaccination recruits few new T cells.

In regard to this clonotype: Its antigen is not known. Possible read error: a much larger clone is one base away.

TCRdb used MiXCR to reprocess the RT-PCR reads, holding one entry per CDR3 protein. The sample includes 550,000 to 800,000 distinct CDR3 sequences, approximately 15% of them seen just once. CDR1 and CDR2 from the germline V gene are LGHDT and YNNKEL (reference sequence). V was pared by 8 bases and J by 7 bases, with 11 bases of the junction left unmatched. There are 15 residues in the CDR3. Sequencing used PBMCs from blood, obtained approximately 15 days before vaccination. The rearrangement joins TRBV3-1 to TRBJ2-1, with 10 bases matching TRBD2. The receptor comes from a man between 45 and 60 years old who received an inactivated influenza vaccine. CDR3 bases: TGTGCCAGCTGCCGCGGACTAGCGGAAGCAAATGAGCAGTTCTTC. Its translation is CASCRGLAEANEQFF.